The TCR beta chain described here comes from a study of response to subunit inactivated influenza vaccine. This clonotype was counted ten times or more. The V end lost 1 base, the J end lost 0 bases, and 7 bases lay between the germline ends. CDR1 and CDR2 from the germline V gene are SEHNR and FQNEAQ (reference sequence). The CDR3 contains 15 residues. MiXCR, applied by TCRdb to the RT-PCR reads, yields one record per CDR3 protein. The sample carries some 800,000 distinct CDR3 sequences, approximately 22% recorded once. The receptor comes from a man aged 50 or older who received an inactivated influenza vaccine. The chain employs TRBV7-9 and TRBJ1-5; no reliable D call. Sequences were derived from PBMCs from blood, sampled about 5 days after vaccination. CDR3 sequence (DNA): TGTGCCAGCAGCTTAGGTGCCAGTAGCAATCAGCCCCAGCATTTT. This sequence encodes CASSLGASSNQPQHF.